These 10 T cell receptor beta chains were sequenced from one sample in a study of CD8 T cells in Susac syndrome. The RNA input was about 0.5 to 1 ug, and it was reverse transcribed with random hexamers. From the immunoSEQ multiplex PCR reads, TCRdb called clonotypes with MiXCR, one entry per CDR3 protein. There are around 130,000 distinct CDR3 sequences in the sample; roughly 80% occur only once, and approximately 0.51% lies in the top ten. The sequencing sample was made of CD8+ T cells from PBMCs. The source of these receptors is a human donor with multiple sclerosis.

The CDR3 spells CASSWRQTEAFF. In DNA form, the CDR3 reads TGTGCCAGCAGCTGGAGACAGACTGAAGCTTTCTTT. The chain carries TRBV7-9 and TRBJ1-1; D possibly corresponds to TRBD1 (5 bases). The germline CDR1 and CDR2 sequences are SEHNR and FQNEAQ (reference sequence). The CDR3 contains 12 residues. With 4 bases removed from V and 5 bases from J, the gap between germline ends came to 8 bases.

This sequence joins TRBV7-9 and TRBJ1-2; a possible D gene is TRBD1 (6 bases). Per germline, CDR1 SEHNR and CDR2 FQNEAQ (reference sequence). The ends were cut back, 2 bases at V and 7 bases at J, with 17 bases in the middle. The CDR3 consists of 15 residues. CDR3 protein: CASSLFSGEDGGYTF. The CDR3, as DNA: TGTGCCAGCAGCTTATTCTCAGGGGAGGATGGTGGCTACACCTTC.

In this sample, this clonotype turned up once. This sequence joins TRBV7-3 and TRBJ2-1, with a weak D call TRBD2 (6 bases). Germline CDR1 reads SGHTA; CDR2 reads FQGTGA. V was clipped by 5 bases and J by 6 bases, with 11 bases between them. The CDR3 is 13 residues long. The CDR3 is CASSNGGINEQFF. The DNA of the CDR3 is TGTGCCAGCAGCAATGGCGGGATCAATGAGCAGTTCTTC.

J is TRBJ1-1 and V is TRBV10-3; TRBD1 is a possible D gene (6 bases). V shed 3 bases and J shed 5 bases, with 16 bases lying between them. The CDR3 contains 15 residues. Germline CDR1 is ENHRY and CDR2 is SYGVKD. The CDR3 DNA reads TGTGCCATCAGTGAAACGGACAGCTCTCAAACTGAAGCTTTCTTT. It translates to CAISETDSSQTEAFF.

CDR3 protein: CAIHGTRGGIYGYTF. In nucleotides, the CDR3 is TGTGCCATCCACGGGACCCGGGGTGGCATCTATGGCTACACCTTC. This chain links TRBV10-3 with TRBJ1-2; the D gene is possibly TRBD1 (5 bases). CDR3 length: 15 amino acids. Deletions cut 8 bases from V and 4 bases from J, with 20 bases between. Germline assignment: CDR1 ENHRY and CDR2 SYGVKD.

V is TRBV7-9 and J is TRBJ1-2; TRBD1 matches at 9 bases. The V segment lost 6 bases and the J segment 8 bases; nucleotides outside the gene matches: 4. Germline V lookup: CDR1 SEHNR, CDR2 FQNEAQ (reference sequence). The CDR3 is 12 amino acids. CDR3 nucleotides: TGTGCCAGCAGACAGGGGGCGGAAGGCTACACCTTC. Translated, it gives CASRQGAEGYTF.

The chain links TRBV15 to TRBJ1-1; D is uncertain. Trimming took off 5 bases at V and 1 base at J, with 8 bases between the two ends. The CDR3 loop spans 13 amino acids. The germline CDR1 and CDR2 sequences are LNHNV and YYDKDF (reference sequence). CDR3: CATSGDENTEAFF. CDR3 DNA sequence: TGTGCCACCAGCGGCGACGAGAACACTGAAGCTTTCTTT.

The J gene is TRBJ1-1, the V gene TRBV4-1; 7 nucleotides match TRBD1. The CDR3 length is 14 residues. V gave up 0 bases and J gave up 7 bases; unmatched junction bases: 5. Looked up from germline, CDR1 is MGHRA and CDR2 is YSYEKL. CDR3 sequence (DNA): TGCGCCAGCAGCCAAGAATTTTGGGACAGTGAAGCTTTCTTT. Translated: CASSQEFWDSEAFF.

The rearrangement uses TRBV12-3 or TRBV12-4 and TRBJ1-1; D remains ambiguous. Trimming cost V 1 base and J 3 bases, with 3 bases left between them. This CDR3 region has 12 residues. The CDR3 loop is CASSLGHTEAFF. CDR3 nucleotides: TGTGCCAGCAGTTTAGGGCACACTGAAGCTTTCTTT.

This clonotype was seen a single time. The chain recombines TRBV2 with TRBJ1-5; 8 bases align to TRBD1. CDR3 size: 14 residues. Germline V lookup: CDR1 SNHLY, CDR2 FYNNEI. After removal of 8 bases from V and 0 bases from J, the junction contained 3 bases not matched to a gene. CDR3 residues: CASDRGFSNQPQHF. For the CDR3, the DNA is TGTGCCAGCGACAGGGGATTTAGCAATCAGCCCCAGCATTTT.